The 7 T cell receptor beta chains below come from one sample, sequenced in a study of blood T cell repertoires in COVID-19. Method: immunoSEQ multiplex PCR; TCRdb's copy keeps in-frame clones and lacks some. The table has 130,000 or so clones, about 83% seen once; the top ten hold nearly 3.5%. The material sequenced was PBMCs or T cells enriched from blood (not recorded which). These receptors were taken from a woman between 45 and 65 years old with acute COVID-19.

The chain carries TRBV29-1 and TRBJ1-4; D gene unclear. Germline assignment: CDR1 SQVTM and CDR2 ANQGSEA. The CDR3 extends over 14 amino acids. V was cut by 6 bases and J by 5 bases, with 16 bases left in between. The CDR3 is CSVSLRITNEKLFF. CDR3 nucleotide sequence: TGCAGCGTCTCCCTCAGAATTACCAATGAAAAACTGTTTTTT.

The J gene is TRBJ2-7, the V gene TRBV7-2, with D possibly matching TRBD2 (6 bases). The length of the CDR3 is 13 residues. The V end was cut by 9 bases, the J end by 3 bases, with 15 bases between. Germline CDR1 reads SGHTA; CDR2 reads FQGNSA. CDR3 in amino acids: CASKRTTGYEQYF. Written as DNA, the CDR3 is TGTGCCAGTAAGAGGACTACCGGCTACGAGCAGTACTTC.

The chain recombines TRBV5-6 with TRBJ2-3; 7 bases match TRBD2. The CDR3 runs 13 residues. The V gene's germline CDR1 is SGHDT and CDR2 YYEEEE. With 0 bases clipped from V and 6 bases from J, the junction kept 1 base outside the gene matches. This chain's CDR3 is CASSLGAGDTQYF. As DNA, the CDR3 is TGTGCCAGCAGCTTGGGAGCGGGGGATACGCAGTATTTT.

This CDR3 is CASSVGLAKNIQYF. The CDR3 bases are TGTGCCAGCAGTGTAGGACTAGCCAAAAACATTCAGTACTTC. The chain is built from TRBV2 and TRBJ2-4; D might be TRBD2 (5 bases). There are 14 residues in the CDR3. Germline loops: CDR1 SNHLY, CDR2 FYNNEI. V was pared by 4 bases and J by 0 bases, with 7 bases between.

V and J are TRBV5-4 and TRBJ2-1; D gene ambiguous. The germline V and J ends were trimmed by 3 bases and 10 bases, with 20 bases remaining between them. Germline V gene data show CDR1 as SGHNT and CDR2 as YYREEE (reference sequence). The CDR3 has 15 residues. CDR3 bases: TGTGCCAGCAGCTCCCAATGGGCAGCCTCAGAAGAGCAGTTCTTC. This codes for CASSSQWAASEEQFF.

CDR3 loop: CASSQTVNTEAFF. As DNA, the CDR3 is TGCGCCAGCAGCCAGACAGTTAACACTGAAGCTTTCTTT. The chain recombines TRBV5-1 with TRBJ1-1; perhaps TRBD1 as D (5 bases). Germline assignment: CDR1 SGHRS and CDR2 YFSETQ. This CDR3 contains 13 residues. The germline V and J ends were trimmed by 4 bases and 2 bases, with 9 bases remaining between them.

V usage is TRBV4-2 and J usage is TRBJ1-4; the match to TRBD1 covers 7 bases. V trimming: 0 bases; J trimming: 2 bases; junction bases outside the gene matches: 6. The CDR3 runs 17 residues. Germline CDR1 reads LGHNA; CDR2 reads YNFKEQ. CDR3 DNA: TGTGCCAGCAGCCAAGAAAGTCAGGGGGTTACTAATGAAAAACTGTTTTTT. Its protein is CASSQESQGVTNEKLFF.